Sequencing of this TCR beta chain was carried out in a study of T cells after yellow fever vaccination (dated by TCRdb to about 2019). With regard to the full study: The SMART-Seq v4 Ultra Low Input RNA kit was used to prepare libraries from fractions with low cell numbers. Blood was collected at multiple timepoints before and after primary and secondary immunization, and bulk PBMC replicates and cell subsets were isolated. To follow T-cell clones before and after both primary and booster YFV17D yellow fever vaccination, bulk TCR alpha and beta repertoires underwent longitudinal sequencing. Two healthy male donors, one aged 18 to 30 and one aged 30 to 40 years, made up the cohort. Results and caveats for the whole study, not just this receptor: The study included only a couple of donors, which limits how far the findings can be generalized. Most clones expanded after primary vaccination were re-detected after the booster (almost 98% of CD4 and around 88% of CD8), suggesting broad memory maintenance. Computational filtering was required because FACS-sorted repertoires could contain abundant contaminating clonotypes from the bulk population. A small share of clonotypes was detected in both CD4 and CD8 compartments, with the overlap likely arising from convergent recombination. Compared with the primary T-cell response, the secondary T-cell response was weaker but faster, peaking on day 5 rather than day 15.

In its sample, this clonotype was seen many times. Per-base qualities were not stored, and no clone one base away is much larger. According to the study, the label for this sample's treatment or condition signals: live attenuated yellow fever vaccine strain. A standard Ficoll-Paque protocol was used to isolate PBMCs from peripheral blood. Epitope-specific CD8 T cells were sorted with a dextramer loaded with the yellow fever NS4B epitope peptide, together with anti-CD3 and anti-CD8 staining. TriZol was used to extract RNA from bulk PBMCs, from CD4 and CD8 fractions, and from dextramer-positive and dextramer-negative fractions. Synthesis of TCR cDNA relied on 5'RACE template switching, a step that introduced a universal primer site along with unique molecular identifiers. cDNA synthesis was primed from both the TCR alpha and TCR beta constant segments. Two PCR steps were used to amplify libraries, with sample barcodes and sequencing adapters being added in the second step. Sequencing of the libraries was done on either Illumina HiSeq 2500 (2x100 bp) or NovaSeq (2x150 bp). The study's processing was this. MIGEC handled demultiplexing of reads and collapsing into UMI consensus sequences, while MiXCR performed V(D)J alignment. Using edgeR on replicate PBMC samples, clonotypes were called vaccine-responding if FDR was below 0.01 and the log2 fold change was above 5 up to day 15. Each bulk clonotype was labeled CD4 or CD8 based on which sequenced repertoire, CD4 or CD8, contained the clonotype at higher abundance. NS4B-specific clonotypes were defined as those at least 10-fold enriched in dextramer-positive over dextramer-negative fractions; CD4-biased clonotypes were excluded. The public reads were run again by TCRdb, first through fastp at Q25 and then through MiXCR, and only productive beta chains were kept. Entries are consolidated by CDR3 protein sequence, retaining the most common genes and DNA. TCRdb, not the authors, supplied the V and J calls. Across this sample there are fewer than 100,000 distinct CDR3 sequences, with around 9.8% seen only once. 16% of the sample is held by the ten biggest clonotypes.

Reading from cysteine to phenylalanine, the CDR3 counts 21 amino acids. Only CDR3 DNA is held: 63 bases, read in frame from base 1. Relative to germline, V is missing 5 bases and J is missing 4 bases, with 20 bases of the junction outside any gene match. The germline V gene specifies MRHNA as CDR1 and SNTAGT as CDR2. This specimen consisted of CD8+ T cells not binding an NS4B(214-222) dextramer, sorted from PBMCs, obtained approximately 16 days after the first yellow fever vaccination. The intended sense of this specimen's cell subset or site label: NS4B epitope dextramer-negative CD8 T cells. The V and J genes are TRBV6-4 and TRBJ2-1; 13 junctional bases match TRBD2. The TCR comes from a man aged 18 to 30 who received the YFV17D yellow fever vaccine. The DNA sequence reads TGTGCCAGCAGTCCTCATAACTCACTAGCGGGGGGGCCAGGGAGATACAATGAGCAGTTCTTC. Its protein is CASSPHNSLAGGPGRYNEQFF.